Listed below are T cell receptor beta chains from one sample, sequenced in a study of blood T cells in healthy people across ages. TCRdb used MiXCR to reprocess the 5' RACE reads, holding one entry per CDR3 protein. The repertoire holds approximately 800,000 distinct CDR3 sequences, with 56% as singletons. Sample: blood. Receptors originate from a man aged 35 to 55 in good health. Both conserved end residues are part of each CDR3.

V gene,CDR3 protein
TRBV20-1,CSAVPGTGITYEQYF
TRBV10-3,CAIASSGGTNEKLFF
TRBV9,CASSTTGSGNQPQHF
TRBV7-9,CASSWGESVDIQYF
TRBV6-6,CASSYSGAEGAQYF
TRBV11-2,CASSPNIAGTVYGYTF
TRBV6-1,CASPGVGGTYEQYF
TRBV7-2,CASSLDSLYQPQHF
TRBV28,CASSVPVSDTQYF
TRBV9,CASSKGTSNYEQYF
TRBV4-1,CASSQAGTSGGTDTQYF
TRBV5-4,CASSLELAGVETQYF
TRBV20-1,CSARAQGDSPLHF
TRBV18,CASSPILGTEAFF
TRBV12-3/TRBV12-4,CASSLGDRAISGNTIYF
TRBV28,CASSLWIPGQGNEQFF
TRBV4-3,CASSQEGLAGVADTQYF
TRBV5-1,CASSQDRLAYEQYF
TRBV6-5,CASRFRTGPYEQYF
TRBV10-3,CAISAGGVMNTEAFF
TRBV7-2,CASSGSSYNEQYF
TRBV29-1,CSVAVTATNEKLFF
TRBV25-1,CASSAGTDYLNTEAFF
TRBV4-2,CASSRTDGLDNEQFF
TRBV29-1,CSVLAGAPTDKQFF
TRBV7-2,CASKGARLNTEAFF
TRBV7-3,CASSLLTGGVNEQFF
TRBV4-2,CASSQDDENEQFF
TRBV9,CASSVYREKSNEQFF
TRBV24-1,CATSDPSSYNEQFF
TRBV20-1,CSAGYLERQGGYGYTF
TRBV12-3/TRBV12-4,CASSSYNEADTQYF
TRBV29-1,CSVEIAGDRGNEQFF
TRBV10-2,CASSEPGTINGYTF
TRBV5-1,CASSLMDRTSAMSTDTQYF
TRBV4-3,CASSIQRTNTGELFF
TRBV20-1,CSAGYGEQYF
TRBV20-1,CSAATGTSGGNEQFF
TRBV12-5,CASGSTVTYEQYF
TRBV29-1,CSVVEESYNEQFF
TRBV7-2,CASSGGGGKETQYF
TRBV24-1,CATSDGRDRHNRAKNIQYF
TRBV28,CASSHGQETDNEQFF
TRBV4-3,CASSQDGVGGRFGYTF
TRBV3-1,CASSPRVGDPRADTQYF
TRBV29-1,CRAGRYNEQFF
TRBV12-3/TRBV12-4,CASSSRLAVVDEQFF
TRBV27,CASAFVGTANYGYTF
TRBV7-2,CASSVTRGTGSGYTF
TRBV3-1,CASSHGTANNEQYF
TRBV20-1,CSWGTGEKLFF
TRBV6-2/TRBV6-3,CASRGRGYTDTQYF
TRBV20-1,CSATTDSNQPQHF